The T cell receptor (beta chain) described here comes from a study of T cells in Graves' hyperthyroidism and ophthalmopathy. V shed 3 bases and J shed 0 bases, with 16 bases lying between them. Germline V gene lookup returns CDR1 SGDLS and CDR2 YYNGEE. This CDR3 spans 18 amino acids. RNA transcripts yielded amplified TCR beta CDR3 regions. The HTBI primer set served for first-round RT-PCR of the TCR CDR3. TCRdb fed the multiplex PCR reads into MiXCR, producing one record per CDR3 protein. The sample records hundreds of thousands of distinct CDR3 sequences, 15% to 18% being singletons. The sequencing sample was made of blood. V and J are TRBV9 and TRBJ2-6; possibly TRBD1 or TRBD2 for D (5 bases each). The clonotype was recovered from a woman aged 18-35 years with Graves' hyperthyroidism that later progressed to Graves' ophthalmopathy. CDR3: CASSASGTLDSGANVLTF. The CDR3 DNA follows: TGTGCCAGCAGCGCCTCAGGGACCCTCGACTCTGGGGCCAACGTCCTGACTTTC. The complete variable domain, with remaining parts taken from reference TRBV9 and TRBJ2-6, reads DSGVTQTPKHLITATGQRVTLRCSPRSGDLSVYWYQQSLDQGLQFLIQYYNGEERAKGNILERFSAQQFPDLHSELNLSSLELGDSALYFCASSASGTLDSGANVLTFGAGSRLTVL.